The T cell receptor beta chain described here comes from a study of cytomegalovirus exposure and HLA in healthy donors. Study-wide findings and caveats: Most of the TCR beta V segments (in an earlier analysis) were productive either about 90% or about 30% of the time.

Vbeta (60) and Jbeta (13) primers were used in the PCR. Sequencing was performed with immunoSEQ multiplex PCR; in TCRdb, only in-frame clones are kept and a portion is missing. The table includes 150,000 to 200,000 clones, 80% detected once. These donors, healthy bone marrow donors, were studied. Remarks on this clone: Antigen: not known.

The sequencing sample was made of PBMCs. The TCR comes from a man aged 18 to 35 in good health and CMV-seropositive.

The CDR3 bases are TGTGCCAGCAGCTTAAGGGGAGCGGGCACTGAAGCTTTCTTT. This gives the protein CASSLRGAGTEAFF. The V call is TRBV7-9, the J call TRBJ1-1; the D gene is possibly TRBD1 (5 bases). CDR1 and CDR2 from the germline V gene are SEHNR and FQNEAQ (reference sequence). The germline V and J ends were trimmed by 2 bases and 4 bases, with 11 bases remaining between them. The length of the CDR3 is 14 residues.